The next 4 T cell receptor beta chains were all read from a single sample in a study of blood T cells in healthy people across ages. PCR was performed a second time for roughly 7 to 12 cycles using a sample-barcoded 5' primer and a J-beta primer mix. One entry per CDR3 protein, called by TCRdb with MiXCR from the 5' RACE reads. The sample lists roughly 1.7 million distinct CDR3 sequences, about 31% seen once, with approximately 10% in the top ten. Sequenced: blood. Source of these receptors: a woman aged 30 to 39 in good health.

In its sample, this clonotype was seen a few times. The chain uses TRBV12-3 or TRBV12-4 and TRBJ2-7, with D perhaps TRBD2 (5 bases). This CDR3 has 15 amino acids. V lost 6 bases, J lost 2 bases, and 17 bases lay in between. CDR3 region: CASSPGMWFAYEQYF. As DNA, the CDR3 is TGTGCCAGCAGCCCCGGGATGTGGTTCGCCTACGAGCAGTACTTC.

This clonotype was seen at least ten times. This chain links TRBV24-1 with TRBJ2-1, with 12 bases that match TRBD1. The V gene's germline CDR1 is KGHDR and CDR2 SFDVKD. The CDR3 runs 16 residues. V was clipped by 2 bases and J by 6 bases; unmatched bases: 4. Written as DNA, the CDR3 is TGTGCCACCAGTGATTCGGGACAGGGGGCAGGCAATGAGCAGTTCTTC. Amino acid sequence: CATSDSGQGAGNEQFF.

Here the CDR3 DNA reads TGTGCCAGCAACCAGGGACGATGGTTGGCCGGGGAGCTGTTTTTT. Its translation is CASNQGRWLAGELFF. The rearrangement links TRBV12-3 or TRBV12-4 to TRBJ2-2; D tentatively fits TRBD1 or TRBD2 (5 bases each). Deletions cut 7 bases from V and 6 bases from J, with 18 bases between. CDR3 size: 15 residues.

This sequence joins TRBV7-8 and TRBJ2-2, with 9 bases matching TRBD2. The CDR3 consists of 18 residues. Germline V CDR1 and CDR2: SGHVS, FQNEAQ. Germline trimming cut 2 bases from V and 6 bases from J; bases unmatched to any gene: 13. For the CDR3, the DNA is TGTGCCAGCAGCTTAATTCCAGCGGGAGGAATTGGGGCCGGGGAGCTGTTTTTT. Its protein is CASSLIPAGGIGAGELFF.